Listed below are T cell receptor beta chains from one sample, sequenced in a study of blood T cells in healthy people across ages. TCRdb reprocessed the 5' RACE reads with MiXCR, giving one entry per CDR3 protein. The data contain about 900,000 distinct CDR3 sequences, 62% of them seen just once; the ten biggest clones take up around 30%. Sequencing was carried out using blood. Receptors were obtained from a man aged 25-40 years in good health. Both conserved end residues are part of each CDR3. D genes are given only for firm matches. The size of a clone is reported for some rows only, either as once, few or many, or as a class for expanded clones.

v_call	j_call	d_call	clone_size	cdr3_aa	cdr3_nt
TRBV7-2	TRBJ1-5	.	.	CASSLVPAGVFQPQHF	TGTGCCAGCAGCTTAGTACCGGCAGGGGTTTTTCAGCCCCAGCATTTT
TRBV9	TRBJ2-2	.	.	CASSVEIQGRTGELFF	TGTGCCAGCAGCGTAGAAATACAGGGAAGGACCGGGGAGCTGTTTTTT
TRBV20-1	TRBJ2-7	.	few	CSARPGNYEQYF	TGCAGTGCTAGGCCCGGGAACTACGAGCAGTACTTC
TRBV9	TRBJ1-5	.	.	CASSVNGQSNQPQHF	TGTGCCAGCAGCGTAAACGGCCAGAGCAATCAGCCCCAGCATTTT
TRBV20-1	TRBJ2-7	TRBD1	.	CSAKRPGQNFYEQYF	TGCAGTGCTAAACGCCCGGGACAGAACTTCTACGAGCAGTACTTC
TRBV20-1	TRBJ2-5	.	.	CSARVGSGIEETQYF	TGCAGTGCTAGAGTCGGGAGTGGAATAGAAGAGACCCAGTACTTC
TRBV20-1	TRBJ2-7	.	few	CSARAGVQSSYEQYF	TGCAGTGCTAGAGCAGGAGTACAGAGCTCCTACGAGCAGTACTTC
TRBV20-1	TRBJ2-3	.	many	CSAAQADTQYF	TGCAGTGCTGCGCAGGCAGATACGCAGTATTTT
TRBV3-1	TRBJ2-7	TRBD1	.	CASSQDRRQGPYEQYF	TGTGCCAGCAGCCAAGACCGCAGACAGGGCCCCTACGAGCAGTACTTC
TRBV20-1	TRBJ2-1	.	.	CSALHGDEQFF	TGCAGTGCTTTACACGGGGATGAGCAGTTCTTC
TRBV4-2	TRBJ2-1	TRBD1	.	CASSQPDRTYNEQFF	TGTGCCAGCAGCCAACCGGACAGGACCTACAATGAGCAGTTCTTC
TRBV4-3	TRBJ2-3	TRBD2	.	CASSQDRGGGDGDTQYF	TGCGCCAGCAGCCAAGACCGGGGCGGGGGGGACGGAGATACGCAGTATTTT
TRBV6-4	TRBJ2-1	TRBD1	once	CASSDEGAPYNEQFF	TGTGCCAGCAGTGACGAGGGGGCCCCCTACAATGAGCAGTTCTTC
TRBV20-1	TRBJ2-7	.	.	CSALGGTSASYEQYF	TGCAGTGCGCTAGGGGGGACAAGCGCTTCCTACGAGCAGTACTTC
TRBV7-8	TRBJ1-6	.	.	CASSLALGDNSPLHF	TGTGCCAGCAGCTTAGCACTGGGGGATAATTCACCCCTCCACTTT
TRBV7-3	TRBJ2-1	TRBD2	.	CASSQTSGAEQFF	TGTGCCAGCAGCCAAACTAGCGGCGCTGAGCAGTTCTTC
TRBV18	TRBJ1-5	TRBD1	.	CASSPVGGQSGQPQHF	TGTGCCAGCTCACCGGTGGGGGGACAGAGTGGTCAGCCCCAGCATTTT
TRBV4-3	TRBJ1-5	TRBD1	few	CASSQTDRANQPQHF	TGCGCCAGCAGCCAAACGGACAGGGCAAATCAGCCCCAGCATTTT
TRBV25-1	TRBJ2-3	.	.	CASSEVFVTDTQYF	TGTGCCAGCAGTGAGGTGTTTGTCACAGATACGCAGTATTTT
TRBV11-3	TRBJ2-5	.	.	CASSPQAEETQYF	TGTGCCAGCAGCCCTCAGGCGGAAGAGACCCAGTACTTC